This paragraph reports one T cell receptor beta chain. Primers for the PCR totalled 60 Vbeta and 13 Jbeta. Sequencing used immunoSEQ multiplex PCR; TCRdb keeps in-frame clones, though not all of them. The sample has roughly 100,000 clones; 65% to 80% are singletons. The sample comes from a study of cytomegalovirus exposure and HLA in healthy donors. The junction had 3 bases not matched to a gene; V was cut back by 5 bases and J by 0 bases. This CDR3 has 14 residues. Germline V lookup: CDR1 SEHNR, CDR2 FQNEAQ (reference sequence). Sample: PBMCs. The J gene is TRBJ1-1, the V gene TRBV7-9; 7 nucleotides match TRBD1. The TCR was taken from a man aged 45-60 years in good health and CMV-seronegative. The CDR3 DNA sequence: TGTGCCAGCAGCCTAGGGGGCCTGAACACTGAAGCTTTCTTT. This codes for CASSLGGLNTEAFF.